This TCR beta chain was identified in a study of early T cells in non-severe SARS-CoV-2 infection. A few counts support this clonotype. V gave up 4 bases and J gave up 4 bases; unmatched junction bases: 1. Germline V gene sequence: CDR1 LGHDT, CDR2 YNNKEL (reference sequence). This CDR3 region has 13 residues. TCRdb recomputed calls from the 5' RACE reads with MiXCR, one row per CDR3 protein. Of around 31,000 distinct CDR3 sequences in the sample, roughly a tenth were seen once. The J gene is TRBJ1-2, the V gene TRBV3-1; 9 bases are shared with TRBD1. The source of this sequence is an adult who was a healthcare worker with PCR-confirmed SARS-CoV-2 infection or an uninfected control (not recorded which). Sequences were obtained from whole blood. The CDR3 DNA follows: TGTGCCAGCAGCCCGGACAGGGGCTATGGCTACACCTTC. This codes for CASSPDRGYGYTF.